The source of this T cell receptor (beta chain) is a study of OX40 agonist ivuxolimab in advanced cancers. Study background: Those treated in dose escalation had hepatocellular carcinoma, melanoma, renal cell cancer or head and neck cancer. Study-wide findings and caveats: Among the lowest levels of clonal expansion were found in partial responders at 0.1-3.0 mg/kg. CD4+ and CD8+ blood T cells expanded clonally by week 6 at 0.1 to 3.0 mg/kg.

TCRdb keeps only in-frame clones here, not all; method: immunoSEQ multiplex PCR. The sample has around 150,000 clones, under 95% seen once. Trimming at V came to 4 bases and at J to 0 bases, leaving 14 bases not matched to a gene. CDR1 MDHEN and CDR2 SYDVKM come from the germline V gene. The CDR3 contains 18 residues. This clone was seen once. The antigen remains undetermined. The chain uses TRBV28 and TRBJ1-1, with TRBD1 identical over 7 bases. The source is an adult with an advanced solid tumor such as melanoma, head and neck, liver or kidney cancer. The sequencing used CD4+ or CD8+ T cells sorted from blood, collected in a trial of the OX40 agonist ivuxolimab. CDR3 DNA: TGTGCCAGCAGTTCCCACCGGGACAGATTCCCCATGAACACTGAAGCTTTCTTT. Amino acid sequence: CASSSHRDRFPMNTEAFF.